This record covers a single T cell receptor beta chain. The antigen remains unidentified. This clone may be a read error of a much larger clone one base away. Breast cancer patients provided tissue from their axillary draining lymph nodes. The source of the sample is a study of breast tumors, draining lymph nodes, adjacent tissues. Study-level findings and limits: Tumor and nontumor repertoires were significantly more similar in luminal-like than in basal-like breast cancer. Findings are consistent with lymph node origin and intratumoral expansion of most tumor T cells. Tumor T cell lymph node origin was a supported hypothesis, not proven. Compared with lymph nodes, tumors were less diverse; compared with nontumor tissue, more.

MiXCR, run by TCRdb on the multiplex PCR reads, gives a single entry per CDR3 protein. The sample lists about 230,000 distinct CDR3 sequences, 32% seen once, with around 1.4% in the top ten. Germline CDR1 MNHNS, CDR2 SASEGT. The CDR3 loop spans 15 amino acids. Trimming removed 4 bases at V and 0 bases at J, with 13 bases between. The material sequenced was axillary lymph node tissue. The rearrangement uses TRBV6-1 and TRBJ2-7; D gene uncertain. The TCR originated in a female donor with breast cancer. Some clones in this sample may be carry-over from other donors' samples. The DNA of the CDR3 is TGTGCCAGCAGTGTCTACAGTGATGGCTCCTACGAGCAGTACTTC. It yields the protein CASSVYSDGSYEQYF.